A single sample is the source of the 22 T cell receptor beta chains below, sequenced in a study of cytomegalovirus exposure and HLA in healthy donors. The PCR employed 60 Vbeta primers together with 13 Jbeta primers. Sequencing was performed with immunoSEQ multiplex PCR; in TCRdb, only in-frame clones are kept and a portion is missing. The sample lists a few hundred thousand clones, about 89% seen once, with 1% in the top ten. Specimen: PBMCs. These receptor sequences come from a woman between 18 and 29 years old in good health and CMV-seronegative.

This clone was counted a few times. The rearrangement uses TRBV7-9 and TRBJ1-2; no clear D. The CDR3 has 13 amino acids. V lost 2 bases and J lost 4, with 8 bases in between. The V gene's germline CDR1 is SEHNR and CDR2 FQNEAQ (reference sequence). The CDR3 DNA reads TGTGCCAGCAGCTTAACCGGGTTCTATGGCTACACCTTC. It yields the protein CASSLTGFYGYTF.

The chain carries TRBV2 and TRBJ2-4; D perhaps matches TRBD2 (6 bases). V lost 3 bases to trimming and J lost 6 bases, with 12 bases between them. Germline V CDR1 and CDR2: SNHLY, FYNNEI. CDR3 length: 14 amino acids. CDR3 amino acids: CASSDRGKGNIQYF. The CDR3 region has the DNA TGTGCCAGCAGTGACCGGGGGAAGGGAAACATTCAGTACTTC.

This rearrangement joins TRBV4-1 to TRBJ2-1, with TRBD2 identical over 12 bases. The V gene end was trimmed by 6 bases and the J gene end by 7 bases; junction bases not matched to a gene: 4. CDR3 length: 14 residues. CDR1 MGHRA and CDR2 YSYEKL come from the germline V gene. The CDR3 DNA reads as TGCGCCAGCAGTCCTGGGACTAGCGGGAATGAGCAGTTCTTC. It yields the protein CASSPGTSGNEQFF.

The chain is built from TRBV6-1 and TRBJ1-2, with 8 bases aligning to TRBD1. Trimming cost V 6 bases and J 3 bases; bases outside gene matches: 3. This CDR3 has 13 amino acids. Germline V lookup: CDR1 MNHNS, CDR2 SASEGT. The DNA for the CDR3 is TGTGCCAGCAGCGCAGGGGGCTACTATGGCTACACCTTC. This codes for CASSAGGYYGYTF.

The table lists this clone with a count of one. The chain employs TRBV2 and TRBJ1-2; 8 bases align to TRBD1. The ends lost 7 bases at V and 4 bases at J; junction bases unmatched: 11. Germline assignment: CDR1 SNHLY and CDR2 FYNNEI. There are 15 residues in the CDR3. The CDR3 DNA reads as TGTGCCAGCAATTTTGCCCAGGGGGCAAGCTATGGCTACACCTTC. This encodes CASNFAQGASYGYTF. Supplemented by reference TRBV2 and TRBJ1-2, the full variable domain reads EPEVTQTPSHQVTQMGQEVILRCVPISNHLYFYWYRQILGQKVEFLVSFYNNEISEKSEIFDDQFSVERPDGSNFTLKIRSTKLEDSAMYFCASNFAQGASYGYTFGSGTRLTVV.

The chain couples TRBV6-1 to TRBJ1-1, with no clear D. Deletions cut 3 bases from V and 7 bases from J, with 18 bases between. The CDR3 loop spans 15 amino acids. From germline, CDR1 is MNHNS and CDR2 SASEGT. Here the CDR3 reads CASSEARGRPYEAFF. The CDR3 region has the DNA TGTGCCAGCAGTGAGGCCCGGGGTCGGCCCTATGAAGCTTTCTTT.

The V gene is TRBV7-2, the J gene TRBJ1-2, with D possibly matching TRBD1 (6 bases). This CDR3 has 14 amino acids. Germline V gene sequence: CDR1 SGHTA, CDR2 FQGNSA. Trimming took 4 bases from V and 6 from J, leaving 15 bases between them. Here the CDR3 reads CASSSRPRTDGYTF. CDR3 sequence (DNA): TGTGCCAGCAGCTCGAGGCCCCGGACAGATGGCTACACCTTC. The whole variable domain, filled in from reference TRBV7-2 and TRBJ1-2, reads GAGVSQSPSNKVTEKGKDVELRCDPISGHTALYWYRQSLGQGLEFLIYFQGNSAPDKSGLPSDRFSAERTGGSVSTLTIQRTQQEDSAVYLCASSSRPRTDGYTFGSGTRLTVV.

This clone was seen only once. The chain combines TRBV15 with TRBJ1-6; the D is unclear. The germline CDR1 and CDR2 sequences are LNHNV and YYDKDF (reference sequence). Trimming took off 0 bases at V and 7 bases at J, with 7 bases between the two ends. The CDR3 consists of 14 residues. For the CDR3, the DNA is TGTGCCACCAGCAGAGATCAACGGAATTCACCCCTCCACTTT. Residues: CATSRDQRNSPLHF.

In DNA form, the CDR3 reads TGTGCCAGCGGTCGGCAGGGGGTGTATGAGCAGTTCTTC. Protein product: CASGRQGVYEQFF. The chain links TRBV11-3 to TRBJ2-1; 7 bases align to TRBD1. The trim removed 8 bases at V and 8 bases at J, leaving 9 bases unmatched. The length of the CDR3 is 13 residues. From germline, CDR1 is SGHNT and CDR2 YENEEA.

The V gene is TRBV27, the J gene TRBJ2-2, with D possibly matching TRBD2 (6 bases). The CDR3 totals 15 residues. Trimming left V 2 bases short and J 3 bases short, with 10 bases between. Germline values: CDR1 MNHEY, CDR2 SMNVEV (reference sequence). CDR3 sequence: CASSLERVDTGELFF. Here the CDR3 DNA reads TGTGCCAGCAGTTTAGAGCGGGTCGACACCGGGGAGCTGTTTTTT.

The J gene is TRBJ2-2, the V gene TRBV5-1; possibly TRBD2 for D (6 bases). Germline V gene sequence: CDR1 SGHRS, CDR2 YFSETQ. This CDR3 region has 14 residues. With 4 bases removed from V and 6 bases from J, the gap between germline ends came to 13 bases. The CDR3 region has the DNA TGCGCCAGCAGCCCGCGACCGGGGGCCGGGGAGCTGTTTTTT. This codes for CASSPRPGAGELFF.

This clone was counted a few times. This chain uses TRBV4-3 with TRBJ2-6; D gene uncertain. The V and J ends lost 2 bases and 0 bases respectively, with 8 bases between them. The CDR3 runs to 16 residues. CDR1 is LGHNA and CDR2 is YSLEER in the germline V gene. This CDR3 reads CASSQTVTSGANVLTF. The CDR3 DNA is TGCGCCAGCAGCCAAACAGTTACCTCTGGGGCCAACGTCCTGACTTTC.

V gene TRBV5-1 combines with J gene TRBJ2-3; 13 nucleotides match TRBD2. From germline, CDR1 is SGHRS and CDR2 YFSETQ. Losses at the gene ends were 4 bases for V and 0 bases for J; bases not matched to a gene: 8. The CDR3 consists of 18 residues. This CDR3 reads CASSRTGLAGRSTDTQYF. The DNA for the CDR3 is TGCGCCAGCAGCCGAACGGGACTAGCGGGGAGAAGCACAGATACGCAGTATTTT.

The chain links TRBV9 to TRBJ1-3, with D tentatively TRBD1 (6 bases). Trimming removed 0 bases from V and 0 bases from J, with 10 bases in between. This CDR3 contains 16 residues. Germline-derived CDR1 and CDR2 are SGDLS and YYNGEE. The CDR3 coding sequence is TGTGCCAGCAGCGTAGGGGGGCTACGCTCTGGAAACACCATATATTTT. It encodes CASSVGGLRSGNTIYF.

This sequence joins TRBV27 and TRBJ1-2; D might be TRBD1 (6 bases). The V end lost 1 base, the J end lost 9 bases, and 9 bases lay between the germline ends. CDR3 length equals 12 residues. Germline CDR1 MNHEY, CDR2 SMNVEV (reference sequence). The CDR3 loop reads CASSLYRARYTF. DNA for the CDR3: TGTGCCAGCAGTTTATACAGGGCCCGCTACACCTTC.

The chain employs TRBV21-1 and TRBJ2-5; the table gives TRBD2 as D, unverified against the DNA. TRBV21-1 is listed as a pseudogene. The CDR3 loop spans 14 amino acids. CDR3 amino acids: CASTPARELETQYF. Here the CDR3 DNA reads TGTGCCAGCACCCCCGCAAGGGAGTTGGAGACCCAGTACTTC.

The gene calls are TRBV7-8 and TRBJ2-7, with 9 bases that match TRBD1. Trimming took 4 bases from V and 4 from J; bases not matched to a gene: 17. CDR3 length: 18 residues. Germline lookup yields CDR1 SGHVS and CDR2 FQNEAQ. This CDR3 is CASSSYRGLGRDRYEQYF. DNA of the CDR3: TGTGCCAGCAGCTCATACAGGGGGCTGGGGCGGGATAGATACGAGCAGTACTTC.

The chain is built from TRBV4-3 and TRBJ2-7; 7 positions agree with TRBD1. The CDR3 is 15 residues long. After removal of 4 bases from V and 4 bases from J, the junction contained 10 bases not matched to a gene. Germline CDR1 reads LGHNA; CDR2 reads YSLEER. DNA for the CDR3: TGCGCCAGCAGCCCAAATAAGGGGGCAAGGTACGAGCAGTACTTC. Protein sequence: CASSPNKGARYEQYF.

V is TRBV9 and J is TRBJ2-1, with TRBD2 matching over 10 bases. The length of the CDR3 is 14 residues. Germline CDR1 and CDR2: SGDLS and YYNGEE. The V segment lost 3 bases and the J segment 6 bases; nucleotides outside the gene matches: 3. DNA for the CDR3: TGTGCCAGCAGCGATCCTAGCGGGAGCAATGAGCAGTTCTTC. Protein product: CASSDPSGSNEQFF.

This chain joins TRBV11-2 and TRBJ2-7; 7 positions agree with TRBD1. After removal of 1 base from V and 2 bases from J, the junction contained 11 bases not matched to a gene. Germline CDR1 SGHAT, CDR2 FQNNGV. The CDR3 sequence is 17 residues long. CDR3 protein: CASSLAFRGKIAYEQYF. The CDR3 region has the DNA TGTGCCAGCAGCTTAGCCTTCAGGGGGAAAATAGCCTACGAGCAGTACTTC.

This rearrangement joins TRBV27 to TRBJ2-7; possible D gene TRBD1, 5 bases. Trimming pared 5 bases from V and 5 bases from J, leaving 13 bases between. CDR3 length: 13 residues. Germline CDR1 is MNHEY and CDR2 is SMNVEV (reference sequence). The CDR3 is CASSPREVNEQYF. CDR3 nucleotides: TGTGCCAGCAGTCCCAGGGAAGTCAACGAGCAGTACTTC.

V usage is TRBV11-2 and J usage is TRBJ2-3, with D tentatively TRBD2 (5 bases). Germline CDR1 reads SGHAT; CDR2 reads FQNNGV. V lost 1 base and J 1 base, leaving 9 bases between the germline ends. This CDR3 comprises 15 residues. Written as DNA, the CDR3 is TGTGCCAGCAGCTTAGGCATTAGCGGCACAGATACGCAGTATTTT. This sequence encodes CASSLGISGTDTQYF.